The clone carrying this TCR beta chain was counted only a few times. Its matching antigen is unknown. The source of the sample is a study of T cells after yellow fever vaccination. In the study overall: The SMART-Seq v4 Ultra Low Input method served to prepare the low-cell-number fractions.

The study's findings and limits: Post-booster repertoires again held most primary-vaccination clones (approximately 96% CD4, about 88% CD8). Abundant bulk-derived clonotypes could contaminate FACS-sorted repertoires.

Generation of TCR cDNA used 5'RACE template switching (which added a universal primer site and UMIs). TCRdb used MiXCR to reprocess the 5' RACE reads, holding one entry per CDR3 protein. The table includes 300,000 to 350,000 distinct CDR3 sequences, approximately 4.5% detected once. Sequences were derived from PBMCs, sampled 15 days after the yellow fever booster vaccination. This sequence was found in a man between 18 and 35 years old who received the YFV17D yellow fever vaccine.

The DNA for the CDR3 is TGTGCCACCAGTAATAGCGGGGGGTTCTACAATGAGCAGTTCTTC. Protein product: CATSNSGGFYNEQFF. This chain links TRBV15 with TRBJ2-1; 10 bases are shared with TRBD2. Germline V gene data show CDR1 as LNHNV and CDR2 as YYDKDF (reference sequence). The CDR3 is 15 amino acids. After removal of 6 bases from V and 3 bases from J, the junction contained 5 bases not matched to a gene.